This entry concerns a single T cell receptor (beta chain). The protocol was immunoSEQ multiplex PCR, while the TCRdb copy is restricted to in-frame clones and leaves out a portion. Of under 150,000 clones listed, roughly 88% are singletons. These data originate in a study of T cell responses to AZD1222 COVID-19 vaccine. Germline CDR1 and CDR2: LNHDA and SQIVND (reference sequence). The V and J ends lost 9 bases and 3 bases respectively, with 12 bases between them. The CDR3 is 12 amino acids. The chain joins TRBV19 to TRBJ2-7; D possibly matches TRBD1 or TRBD2 (5 bases each). This TCR was recovered from an adult in good health. The material sequenced was peripheral blood, taken on day 0 of AZD1222 vaccination. The CDR3 reads CARGTTGYEQYF. The CDR3, as DNA: TGTGCCAGGGGGACCACAGGCTACGAGCAGTACTTC.